The rows below give T cell receptor beta chains drawn from one sample of a study of beta chain features in type 1 diabetes. Assay: immunoSEQ multiplex PCR; the TCRdb copy retains only in-frame clones and omits some. The sample includes around 430,000 clones, approximately 31% of them seen just once. Material for sequencing was naive CD4+ T cells from blood. The receptors shown here come from a man aged 18 to 29 in good health. Each CDR3 is given without its conserved first and last residue. The D gene is left open where the match is weak.

J gene: TRBJ1-1; D gene: .; V gene: TRBV29-1; CDR3 protein: SVVLGYDTEAF
J gene: TRBJ1-2; D gene: .; V gene: TRBV6-5; CDR3 protein: ASRVVGGYGYT
J gene: TRBJ2-2; D gene: TRBD2; V gene: TRBV4-3; CDR3 protein: ASSQDGAGVVGELF
J gene: TRBJ2-3; D gene: .; V gene: TRBV5-1; CDR3 protein: ASESGGTDTQY
J gene: TRBJ2-7; D gene: .; V gene: TRBV29-1; CDR3 protein: SVPTGPYEQY
J gene: TRBJ1-2; D gene: .; V gene: TRBV4-2; CDR3 protein: ASSQGPAPANYGYT
J gene: TRBJ1-2; D gene: TRBD1; V gene: TRBV7-9; CDR3 protein: ASSIRRDRDYGYT
J gene: TRBJ1-2; D gene: .; V gene: TRBV29-1; CDR3 protein: SVGGADYGYT
J gene: TRBJ2-3; D gene: .; V gene: TRBV9; CDR3 protein: ASSVVGDTQY
J gene: TRBJ2-7; D gene: TRBD2; V gene: TRBV14; CDR3 protein: ASSQVPSGSKYEQY
J gene: TRBJ1-3; D gene: .; V gene: TRBV30; CDR3 protein: AWSMWTGLTANTIY
J gene: TRBJ2-1; D gene: .; V gene: TRBV5-1; CDR3 protein: ASSLAAGSSYNEQF
J gene: TRBJ2-1; D gene: TRBD2; V gene: TRBV23-1; CDR3 protein: ASWEGQGTYNEQF
J gene: TRBJ2-6; D gene: TRBD2; V gene: TRBV4-2; CDR3 protein: ASSQENSGSSYGANVLT
J gene: TRBJ2-7; D gene: .; V gene: TRBV7-2; CDR3 protein: ASSRYAGAPYEQY
J gene: TRBJ1-1; D gene: .; V gene: TRBV30; CDR3 protein: AWSARWMGTEAF
J gene: TRBJ2-7; D gene: .; V gene: TRBV7-8; CDR3 protein: ASSLEWRPVYEQY
J gene: TRBJ2-5; D gene: .; V gene: TRBV29-1; CDR3 protein: SVAGTEQETQY
J gene: TRBJ1-1; D gene: TRBD1; V gene: TRBV9; CDR3 protein: ASSVARGQGFTEAF
J gene: TRBJ2-7; D gene: .; V gene: TRBV7-2; CDR3 protein: ASSLTAPLGEQY
J gene: TRBJ2-1; D gene: .; V gene: TRBV20-1; CDR3 protein: SARWSNEQF
J gene: TRBJ2-1; D gene: TRBD1; V gene: TRBV18; CDR3 protein: ASSPGQGYNEQF
J gene: TRBJ1-2; D gene: .; V gene: TRBV19; CDR3 protein: ASSALTAYGYT
J gene: TRBJ1-1; D gene: .; V gene: TRBV9; CDR3 protein: ASSVAHSGMNTEAF
J gene: TRBJ2-7; D gene: .; V gene: TRBV19; CDR3 protein: ASSSRALEQY
J gene: TRBJ2-7; D gene: .; V gene: TRBV27; CDR3 protein: ASRPDIGAAYEQY
J gene: TRBJ2-7; D gene: .; V gene: TRBV7-2; CDR3 protein: ASSLETGLRRSFQY
J gene: TRBJ2-1; D gene: TRBD1; V gene: TRBV30; CDR3 protein: AWTRGQGLNEQF
J gene: TRBJ2-2; D gene: .; V gene: TRBV4-1; CDR3 protein: ASRSHPGELF
J gene: TRBJ2-3; D gene: TRBD2; V gene: TRBV29-1; CDR3 protein: SGKGLAAGTDTQY
J gene: TRBJ2-7; D gene: .; V gene: TRBV7-6; CDR3 protein: ASSLWETTYEQY